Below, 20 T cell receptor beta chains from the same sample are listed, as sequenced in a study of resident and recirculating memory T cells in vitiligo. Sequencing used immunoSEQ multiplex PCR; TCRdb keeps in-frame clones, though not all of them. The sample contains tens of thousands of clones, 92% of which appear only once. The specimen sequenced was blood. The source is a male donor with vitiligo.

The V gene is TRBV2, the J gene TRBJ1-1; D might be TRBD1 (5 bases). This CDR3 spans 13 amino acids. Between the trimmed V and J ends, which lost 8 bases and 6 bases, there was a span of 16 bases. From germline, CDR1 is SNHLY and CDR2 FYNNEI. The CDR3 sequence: CASGGRGYSEAFF. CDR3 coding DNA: TGTGCCAGCGGGGGGAGAGGGTACTCTGAAGCTTTCTTT.

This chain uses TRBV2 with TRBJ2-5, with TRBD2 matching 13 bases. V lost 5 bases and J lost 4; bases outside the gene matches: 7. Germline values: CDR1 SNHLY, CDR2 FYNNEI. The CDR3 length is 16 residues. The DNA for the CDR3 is TGTGCCAGCAGTCTCATCGGACTAGCGGGAGCAGAGACCCAGTACTTC. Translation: CASSLIGLAGAETQYF.

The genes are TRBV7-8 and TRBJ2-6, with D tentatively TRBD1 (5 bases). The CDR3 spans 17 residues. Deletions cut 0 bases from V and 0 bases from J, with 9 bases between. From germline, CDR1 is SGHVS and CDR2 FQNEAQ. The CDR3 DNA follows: TGTGCCAGCAGCTTAGCCCTAGGGGCCTCTGGGGCCAACGTCCTGACTTTC. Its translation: CASSLALGASGANVLTF.

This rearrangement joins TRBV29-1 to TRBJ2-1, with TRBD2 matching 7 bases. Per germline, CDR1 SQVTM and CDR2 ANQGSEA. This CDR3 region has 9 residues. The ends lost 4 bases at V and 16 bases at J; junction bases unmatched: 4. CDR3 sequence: CSVGTSGFF. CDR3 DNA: TGCAGCGTTGGGACTAGTGGATTCTTC.

The CDR3 DNA sequence: TGTGCCAGCAGCTTGGCGGGGACAGGGGGCAGAAGCACCGGGGAGCTGTTTTTT. This gives the protein CASSLAGTGGRSTGELFF. The chain couples TRBV5-4 to TRBJ2-2; TRBD1 aligns across 12 bases. V shed 0 bases, J shed 4 bases, and the junction held 7 bases outside the gene matches. The CDR3 is 18 residues long. Germline loops: CDR1 SGHNT, CDR2 YYREEE (reference sequence). The entire variable domain, with the rest obtained from reference TRBV5-4 and TRBJ2-2, is as follows: ETGVTQSPTHLIKTRGQQVTLRCSSQSGHNTVSWYQQALGQGPQFIFQYYREEENGRGNFPPRFSGLQFPNYSSELNVNALELDDSALYLCASSLAGTGGRSTGELFFGEGSRLTVL.

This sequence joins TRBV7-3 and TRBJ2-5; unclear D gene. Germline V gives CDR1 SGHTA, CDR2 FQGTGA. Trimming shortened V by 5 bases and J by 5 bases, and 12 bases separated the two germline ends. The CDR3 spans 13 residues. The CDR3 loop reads CASSVYSSETQYF. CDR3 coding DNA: TGTGCCAGCAGCGTCTACAGCTCTGAGACCCAGTACTTC.

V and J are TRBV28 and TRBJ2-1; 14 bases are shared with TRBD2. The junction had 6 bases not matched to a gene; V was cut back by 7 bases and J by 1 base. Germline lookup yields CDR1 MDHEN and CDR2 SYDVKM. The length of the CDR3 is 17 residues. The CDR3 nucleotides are TGTGCCAGCACCGGGACTAGCGGGAGTAGGTCCTACAATGAGCAGTTCTTC. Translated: CASTGTSGSRSYNEQFF.

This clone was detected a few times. The CDR3, as DNA: TGTGCCAGCAGTCTAAACAGGGGGGGCGGGGGAGCTTTCTTT. Amino acid sequence: CASSLNRGGGGAFF. The rearrangement links TRBV6-5 to TRBJ1-1; TRBD1 agrees at 8 bases. Germline assignment: CDR1 MNHEY and CDR2 SVGAGI. This CDR3 contains 14 residues. The V gene end was trimmed by 5 bases and the J gene end by 10 bases; junction bases not matched to a gene: 12.

The CDR3 is CSAGTQYEQFF. The CDR3 region has the DNA TGCAGTGCGGGGACACAGTATGAGCAGTTCTTC. The chain has TRBV20-1 and TRBJ2-1; D might be TRBD1 (6 bases). The germline gives CDR1 DFQATT, CDR2 SNEGSKA (reference sequence). V lost 6 bases and J 8 bases, leaving 11 bases between the germline ends. This CDR3 has 11 amino acids.

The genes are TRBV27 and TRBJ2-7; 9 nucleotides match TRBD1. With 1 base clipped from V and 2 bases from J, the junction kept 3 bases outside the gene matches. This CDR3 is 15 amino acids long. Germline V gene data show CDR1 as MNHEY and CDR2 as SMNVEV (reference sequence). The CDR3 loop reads CASSLWGQGAYEQYF. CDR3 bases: TGTGCCAGCAGTTTATGGGGACAGGGTGCCTACGAGCAGTACTTC.

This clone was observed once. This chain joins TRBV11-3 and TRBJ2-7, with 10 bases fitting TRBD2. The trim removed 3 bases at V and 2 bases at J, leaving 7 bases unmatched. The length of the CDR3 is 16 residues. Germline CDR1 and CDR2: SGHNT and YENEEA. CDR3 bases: TGTGCCAGCAGCTTGACGACTAGCGGGTACCCCTACGAGCAGTACTTC. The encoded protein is CASSLTTSGYPYEQYF.

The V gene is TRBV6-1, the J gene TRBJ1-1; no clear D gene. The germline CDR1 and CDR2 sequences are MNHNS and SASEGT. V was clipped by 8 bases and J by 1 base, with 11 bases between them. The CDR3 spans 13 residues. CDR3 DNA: TGTGCCAGCCCCCTGGGCTCGAACACTGAAGCTTTCTTT. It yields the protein CASPLGSNTEAFF.

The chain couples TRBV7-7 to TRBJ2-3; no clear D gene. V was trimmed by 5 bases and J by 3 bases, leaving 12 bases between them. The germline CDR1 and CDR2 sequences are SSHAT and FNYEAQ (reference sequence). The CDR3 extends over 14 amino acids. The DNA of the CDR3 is TGTGCCAGCAGCCTAAATACGCGAACAGATACGCAGTATTTT. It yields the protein CASSLNTRTDTQYF.

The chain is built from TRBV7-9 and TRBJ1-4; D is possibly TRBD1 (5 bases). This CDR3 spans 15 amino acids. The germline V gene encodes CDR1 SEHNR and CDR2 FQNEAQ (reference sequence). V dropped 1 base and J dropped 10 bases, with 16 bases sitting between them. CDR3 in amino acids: CASSLGGGTYAKLFF. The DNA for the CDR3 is TGTGCCAGCAGCTTAGGGGGGGGGACCTACGCAAAACTGTTTTTT.

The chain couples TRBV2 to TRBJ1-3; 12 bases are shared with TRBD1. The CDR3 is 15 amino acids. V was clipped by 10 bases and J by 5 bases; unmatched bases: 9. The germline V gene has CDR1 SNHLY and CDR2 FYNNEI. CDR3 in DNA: TGTGCCACGGCCCCGGGACAGGGGGCCCGAAACACCATATATTTT. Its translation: CATAPGQGARNTIYF.

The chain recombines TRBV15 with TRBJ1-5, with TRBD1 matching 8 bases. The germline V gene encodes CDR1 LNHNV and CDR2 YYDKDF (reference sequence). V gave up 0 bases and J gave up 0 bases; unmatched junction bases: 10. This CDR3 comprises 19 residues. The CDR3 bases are TGTGCCACCAGCAGAGATCTCCCGACAGGGGTTAATAGCAATCAGCCCCAGCATTTT. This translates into CATSRDLPTGVNSNQPQHF.

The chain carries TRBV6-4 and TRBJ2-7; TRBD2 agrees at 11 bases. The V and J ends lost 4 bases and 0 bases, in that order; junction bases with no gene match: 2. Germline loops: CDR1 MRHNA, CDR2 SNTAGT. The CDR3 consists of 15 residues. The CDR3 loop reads CASSVLAGVSYEQYF. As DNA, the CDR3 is TGTGCCAGCAGTGTACTAGCGGGAGTCTCCTACGAGCAGTACTTC.

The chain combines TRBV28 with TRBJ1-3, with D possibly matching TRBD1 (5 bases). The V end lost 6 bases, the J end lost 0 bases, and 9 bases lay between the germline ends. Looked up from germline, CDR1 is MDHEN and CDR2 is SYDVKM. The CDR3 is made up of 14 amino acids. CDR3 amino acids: CASRQGNSGNTIYF. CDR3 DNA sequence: TGTGCCAGCAGGCAGGGAAACTCTGGAAACACCATATATTTT.

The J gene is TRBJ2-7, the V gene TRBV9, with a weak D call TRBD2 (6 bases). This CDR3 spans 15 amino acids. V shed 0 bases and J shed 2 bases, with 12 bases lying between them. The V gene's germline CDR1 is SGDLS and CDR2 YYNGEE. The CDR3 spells CASSVELASTYEQYF. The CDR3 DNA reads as TGTGCCAGCAGCGTAGAACTAGCTTCCACCTACGAGCAGTACTTC.

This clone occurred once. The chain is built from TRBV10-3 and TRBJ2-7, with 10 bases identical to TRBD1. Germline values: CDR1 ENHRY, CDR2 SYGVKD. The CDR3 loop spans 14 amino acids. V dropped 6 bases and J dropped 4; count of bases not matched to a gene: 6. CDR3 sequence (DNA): TGTGCCATCAGCCGGGACAGGGGAGGGTACGAGCAGTACTTC. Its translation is CAISRDRGGYEQYF.